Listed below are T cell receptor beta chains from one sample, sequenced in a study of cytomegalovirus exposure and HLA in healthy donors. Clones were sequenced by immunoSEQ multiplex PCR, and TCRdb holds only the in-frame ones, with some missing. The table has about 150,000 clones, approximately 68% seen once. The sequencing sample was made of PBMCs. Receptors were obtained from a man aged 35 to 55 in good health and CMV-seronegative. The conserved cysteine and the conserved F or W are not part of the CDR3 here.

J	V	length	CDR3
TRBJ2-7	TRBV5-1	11	ASSRDTPYEQY
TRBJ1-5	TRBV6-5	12	ASSPPGGRQPQH
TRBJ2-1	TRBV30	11	AWSVNPGGEQF
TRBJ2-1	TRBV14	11	ASSHRGINEQF
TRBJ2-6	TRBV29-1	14	SVVPGSGSGANVLT
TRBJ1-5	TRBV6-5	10	ASSDSNQPQN
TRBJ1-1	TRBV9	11	ASSAGQDTEAF
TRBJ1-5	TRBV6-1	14	ASSESQGYSNQPQH
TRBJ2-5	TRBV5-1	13	ASSLGDRGRETQY
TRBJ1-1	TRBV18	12	ASSPTGAIPEAF
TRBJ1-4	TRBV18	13	ASSPRGRNNEKLF
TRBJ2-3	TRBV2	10	ASSLSTDTQY
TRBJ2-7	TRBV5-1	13	ASSKGGGRSDEQY
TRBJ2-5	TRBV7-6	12	ASSLDRLAGVQY
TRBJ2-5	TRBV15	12	ATSRDKGSETQY
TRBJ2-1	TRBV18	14	ASSLIGGFSDDEQF
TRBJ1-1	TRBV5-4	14	ASSMGDRGGNTEAF
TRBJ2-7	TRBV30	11	AHLGSGNYEQY
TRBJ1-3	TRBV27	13	ASRGEGAQGNTIY
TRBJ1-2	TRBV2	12	ASRDRGFNYGYT
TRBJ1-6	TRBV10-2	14	ASRDSESSYNSPLH
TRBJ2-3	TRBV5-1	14	ASSPQTRRSTDTQY
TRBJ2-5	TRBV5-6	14	ASSLVEDPKGETQY